This T cell receptor beta chain stems from a study of blood T cell repertoires in COVID-19. Between the trimmed V and J ends, which lost 5 bases and 4 bases, there was a span of 11 bases. CDR1 and CDR2 from the germline V gene are MNHEY and SVGAGI. This CDR3 has 14 amino acids. Using immunoSEQ multiplex PCR, the repertoire was profiled, and TCRdb retains in-frame clones only, with some absent. The sample carries a few hundred thousand clones, around 92% recorded once. The TCR originated in a woman aged 25 to 39 who had recovered from COVID-19. Sequencing used PBMCs or T cells enriched from blood (not recorded which). The chain uses TRBV6-5 and TRBJ2-2, with D possibly matching TRBD1 (6 bases). The CDR3 sequence: CASSTTGSTGELFF. In DNA form, the CDR3 reads TGTGCCAGCAGTACCACAGGGTCCACCGGGGAGCTGTTTTTT.